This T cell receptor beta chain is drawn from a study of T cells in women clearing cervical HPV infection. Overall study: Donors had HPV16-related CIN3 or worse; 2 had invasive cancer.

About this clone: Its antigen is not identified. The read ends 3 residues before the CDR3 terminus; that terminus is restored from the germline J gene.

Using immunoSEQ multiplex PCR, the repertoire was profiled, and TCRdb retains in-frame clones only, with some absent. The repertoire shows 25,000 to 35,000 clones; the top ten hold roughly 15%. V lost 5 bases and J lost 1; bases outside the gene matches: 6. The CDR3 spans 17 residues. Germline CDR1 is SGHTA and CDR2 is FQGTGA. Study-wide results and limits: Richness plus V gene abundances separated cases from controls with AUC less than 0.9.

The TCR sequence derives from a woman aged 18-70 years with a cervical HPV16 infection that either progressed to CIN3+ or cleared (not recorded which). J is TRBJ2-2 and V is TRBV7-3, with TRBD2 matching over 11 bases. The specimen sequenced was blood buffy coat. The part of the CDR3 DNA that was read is TGTGCCAGCAGCACCCCCCTAGCGGGGGGGAACACCGGGGAG. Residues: CASSTPLAGGNTGE. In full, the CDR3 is CASSTPLAGGNTGELFF.